This TCR beta chain was observed in a study of human T cells and chemical hapten exposure. For the study at large: Recorded diagnoses among the mostly female patients were alopecia areata, totalis or universalis. Findings and limits, study-wide: Donors had alopecia, so their immune response may differ from healthy people's.

TCRdb recomputed calls from the RACE reads with MiXCR, one row per CDR3 protein. The table has about 90,000 distinct CDR3 sequences, roughly 10% seen once; the top ten hold approximately 1.1%. The CDR3 runs 14 residues. The germline V gene has CDR1 MNHEY and CDR2 SMNVEV (reference sequence). The trim removed 5 bases at V and 8 bases at J, leaving 6 bases unmatched. Indicated time point: patch test 3, about 24 weeks after DPC sensitization. Noted treatment: therapeutic diphenylcyclopropenone sensitization with weekly scalp DPC. Ten or more counts support this clonotype. What it recognizes is unknown. The chain joins TRBV27 to TRBJ2-2; 9 positions agree with TRBD2. The sequencing used whole blood, collected in connection with sensitization to the hapten diphenylcyclopropenone (DPC). The TCR originated in a woman aged 25 to 45 with alopecia areata. Some clones in this sample may be carry-over from other donors' samples. The CDR3 loop is CASSPVAGAGELFF. CDR3 sequence (DNA): TGTGCCAGCAGTCCCGTAGCGGGGGCGGGGGAGCTGTTTTTT.